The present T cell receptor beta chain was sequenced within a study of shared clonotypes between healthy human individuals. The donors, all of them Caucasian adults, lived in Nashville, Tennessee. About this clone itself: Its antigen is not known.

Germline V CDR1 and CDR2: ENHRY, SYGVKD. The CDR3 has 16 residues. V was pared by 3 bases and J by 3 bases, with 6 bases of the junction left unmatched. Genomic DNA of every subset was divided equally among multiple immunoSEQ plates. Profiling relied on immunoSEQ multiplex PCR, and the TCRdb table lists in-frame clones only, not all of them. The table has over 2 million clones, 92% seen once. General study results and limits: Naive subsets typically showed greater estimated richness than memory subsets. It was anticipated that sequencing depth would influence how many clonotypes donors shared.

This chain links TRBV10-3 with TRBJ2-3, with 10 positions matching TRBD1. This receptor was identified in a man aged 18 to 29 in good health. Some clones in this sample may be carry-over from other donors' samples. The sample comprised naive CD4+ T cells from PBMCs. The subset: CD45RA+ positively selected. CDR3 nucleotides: TGTGCCATCAGTGATGTCCGGGACAGGGGAACAGATACGCAGTATTTT. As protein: CAISDVRDRGTDTQYF.